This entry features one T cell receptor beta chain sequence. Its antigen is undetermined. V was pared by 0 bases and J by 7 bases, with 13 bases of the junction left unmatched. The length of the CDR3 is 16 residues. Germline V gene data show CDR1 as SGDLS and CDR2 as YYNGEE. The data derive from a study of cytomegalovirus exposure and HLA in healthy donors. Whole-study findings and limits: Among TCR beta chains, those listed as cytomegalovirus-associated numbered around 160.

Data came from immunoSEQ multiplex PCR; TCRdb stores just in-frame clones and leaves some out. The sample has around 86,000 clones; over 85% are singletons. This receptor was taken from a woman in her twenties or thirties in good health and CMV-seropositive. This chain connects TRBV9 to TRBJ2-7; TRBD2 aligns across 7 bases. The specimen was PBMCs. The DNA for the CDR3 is TGTGCCAGCAGCGTAGACGCGGGACGAGGGACTACGGAGCAGTACTTC. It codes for CASSVDAGRGTTEQYF.